The 23 T cell receptor beta chains presented below share a single source sample, sequenced in a study of CD8+ T cells in alopecia areata. The authors extracted RNA and reverse transcribed it into cDNA as the sequencing template. The repertoire was sequenced with immunoSEQ multiplex PCR; TCRdb's copy has only in-frame clones and lacks some. The table records 160,000 or so clones, around 64% of them present only once. Sequencing used CD8+ T cells sorted from blood, obtained at week 0. These receptors came from a human donor with alopecia areata.

The V and J genes are TRBV30 and TRBJ1-1; TRBD1 aligns across 8 bases. The CDR3 consists of 12 residues. Germline V gene sequence: CDR1 GTSNPN, CDR2 SVGIG (reference sequence). J was trimmed by 3 bases and V by 5 bases; bases with no gene match: 2. The CDR3 protein is CAWGQGYTEAFF. The CDR3 coding sequence is TGTGCCTGGGGACAGGGATACACTGAAGCTTTCTTT. Full variable domain (outside the CDR3, taken from reference TRBV30 and TRBJ1-1): SQTIHQWPATLVQPVGSPLSLECTVEGTSNPNLYWYRQAAGRGLQLLFYSVGIGQISSEVPQNLSASRPQDRQFILSSKKLLLSDSGFYLCAWGQGYTEAFFGQGTRLTVV.

CDR3: CASSQDQGDTIYF. The CDR3 DNA reads as TGCGCCAGCAGCCAAGATCAGGGGGACACCATATATTTT. The J gene is TRBJ1-3, the V gene TRBV4-1; 7 bases match TRBD1. The ends lost 0 bases at V and 8 bases at J; junction bases unmatched: 1. The CDR3 contains 13 residues. Germline CDR1 MGHRA, CDR2 YSYEKL.

The chain combines TRBV13 with TRBJ2-5; 7 bases fit TRBD1. This CDR3 is 15 amino acids long. After removal of 5 bases from V and 3 bases from J, the junction contained 9 bases not matched to a gene. Germline CDR1 reads PRHDT; CDR2 reads FYEKMQ (reference sequence). CDR3 in amino acids: CASSGYRGGKETQYF. CDR3 coding DNA: TGTGCCAGCAGCGGATACAGGGGCGGAAAAGAGACCCAGTACTTC.

V is TRBV9 and J is TRBJ2-1, with TRBD2 matching 10 bases. V lost 0 bases and J lost 4; bases outside the gene matches: 1. Germline V gene lookup returns CDR1 SGDLS and CDR2 YYNGEE. The CDR3 runs to 15 residues. CDR3 sequence (DNA): TGTGCCAGCAGCGTAGCTAGCGGGGGATACAATGAGCAGTTCTTC. It translates to CASSVASGGYNEQFF.

V gene TRBV2 combines with J gene TRBJ1-3, with D unresolved. This CDR3 region has 10 residues. V shed 4 bases and J shed 11 bases, with 6 bases lying between them. CDR1 and CDR2 from the germline V gene are SNHLY and FYNNEI. CDR3 nucleotides: TGTGCCAGCAGTGGCAGGCCCATATATTTT. This gives the protein CASSGRPIYF.

About this clone itself: Other DNA sequences in this specimen translate into the identical CDR3. The chain recombines TRBV27 with TRBJ1-1; D ambiguous. V dropped 0 bases and J dropped 4 bases, with 6 bases sitting between them. Germline V gene data show CDR1 as MNHEY and CDR2 as SMNVEV (reference sequence). The CDR3 totals 13 residues. CDR3 bases: TGTGCCAGCAGTTTATCAGGGTCCACTGAAGCTTTCTTT. Translation gives CASSLSGSTEAFF.

The chain carries TRBV13 and TRBJ1-2; 9 bases match TRBD1. The CDR3 length is 15 residues. Germline assignment: CDR1 PRHDT and CDR2 FYEKMQ (reference sequence). Trimming took 5 bases from V and 2 from J; bases not matched to a gene: 6. The CDR3 sequence: CASSGTGGANYGYTF. The DNA of the CDR3 is TGTGCCAGCAGCGGAACAGGGGGCGCGAACTATGGCTACACCTTC.

The genes are TRBV7-2 and TRBJ2-7; no firm D call. This CDR3 is built from 13 residues. Germline V gene data show CDR1 as SGHTA and CDR2 as FQGNSA. V gave up 5 bases and J gave up 6 bases, with 14 bases separating them. CDR3 loop: CASSRKVYSEQYF. The DNA for the CDR3 is TGTGCCAGCAGCCGTAAGGTATATTCCGAGCAGTACTTC.

The sample holds a few counts of this clone. The chain couples TRBV6-6 to TRBJ2-5; 9 bases align to TRBD2. The CDR3 spans 14 residues. V lost 4 bases, J lost 7 bases, and 7 bases stayed unmatched. Per germline, CDR1 MNHNY and CDR2 SVGAGI (reference sequence). This chain's CDR3 is CASSFQAGGATQYF. Here the CDR3 DNA reads TGTGCCAGCAGTTTCCAAGCGGGGGGTGCGACCCAGTACTTC.

Details on this clone: Different DNA sequences within this sample yield the same CDR3. This chain connects TRBV4-1 to TRBJ1-6, with TRBD1 identical over 7 bases. CDR1 is MGHRA, CDR2 YSYEKL, per germline. The CDR3 runs 15 residues. The trim removed 2 bases at V and 7 bases at J, leaving 5 bases unmatched. As DNA, the CDR3 is TGCGCCAGCAGCCAATCCCCACAGGGGAATTCACCCCTCCACTTT. This sequence encodes CASSQSPQGNSPLHF.

The chain joins TRBV10-3 to TRBJ2-3, with D possibly matching TRBD1 (5 bases). Per the germline V gene, CDR1 is ENHRY and CDR2 is SYGVKD. The CDR3 loop spans 17 amino acids. The ends were cut back, 3 bases at V and 2 bases at J, with 18 bases in the middle. Written as DNA, the CDR3 is TGTGCCATCAGTGATTTGGACACCTTGGGGTACACAGATACGCAGTATTTT. Encoded protein: CAISDLDTLGYTDTQYF.

This rearrangement joins TRBV27 to TRBJ2-1; D is undetermined. The germline V gene encodes CDR1 MNHEY and CDR2 SMNVEV (reference sequence). V was cut by 6 bases and J by 0 bases, with 6 bases left in between. The CDR3 covers 13 residues. In DNA, the CDR3 is TGTGCCAGCAGCCTCGTCTCCTACAATGAGCAGTTCTTC. This encodes CASSLVSYNEQFF.

The chain couples TRBV29-1 to TRBJ2-1; weak D call: TRBD1 (6 bases). Trimming pared 3 bases from V and 4 bases from J, leaving 13 bases between. The CDR3 consists of 14 residues. Germline CDR1 and CDR2: SQVTM and ANQGSEA. This CDR3 reads CSVDEGTHYNEQFF. Written as DNA, the CDR3 is TGCAGCGTTGACGAGGGGACACATTACAATGAGCAGTTCTTC.

This clone was seen a single time. The V gene is TRBV5-1, the J gene TRBJ2-7; the match to TRBD1 covers 10 bases. This CDR3 spans 14 amino acids. Losses at the gene ends were 2 bases for V and 4 bases for J; bases not matched to a gene: 3. CDR1 and CDR2 (germline): SGHRS, YFSETQ. The CDR3 region is CASSLGTGEYEQYF. CDR3 nucleotides: TGCGCCAGCAGCTTAGGGACAGGGGAGTACGAGCAGTACTTC. Using reference TRBV5-1 and TRBJ2-7 for the parts outside the CDR3, the full variable domain is KAGVTQTPRYLIKTRGQQVTLSCSPISGHRSVSWYQQTPGQGLQFLFEYFSETQRNKGNFPGRFSGRQFSNSRSEMNVSTLELGDSALYLCASSLGTGEYEQYFGPGTRLTVT.

The chain joins TRBV15 to TRBJ2-6, with a weak D call TRBD1 (6 bases). CDR1 LNHNV and CDR2 YYDKDF come from the germline V gene (reference sequence). Trimming shortened V by 6 bases and J by 0 bases, and 15 bases separated the two germline ends. CDR3 size: 17 residues. The CDR3 protein is CATSGDRIHSGANVLTF. CDR3 sequence (DNA): TGTGCCACCAGTGGTGACAGGATCCACTCTGGGGCCAACGTCCTGACTTTC.

The rearrangement joins TRBV11-2 to TRBJ1-1; D unclear. The CDR3 length is 15 residues. Germline lookup yields CDR1 SGHAT and CDR2 FQNNGV. V was cut by 4 bases and J by 1 base, with 13 bases left in between. The CDR3 reads CASSSHGTGNTEAFF. As DNA, the CDR3 is TGTGCCAGCAGCTCCCATGGAACTGGGAACACTGAAGCTTTCTTT.

This clone was observed a handful of times. The genes are TRBV29-1 and TRBJ2-1, with D possibly matching TRBD2 (6 bases). Germline V CDR1 and CDR2: SQVTM, ANQGSEA. V was cut by 3 bases and J by 4 bases, with 19 bases left in between. This CDR3 region has 16 residues. The CDR3 nucleotides read TGCAGCGTTGAGGGACTTGCGGGGAGAACTTACAATGAGCAGTTCTTC. Translation gives CSVEGLAGRTYNEQFF.

The J gene is TRBJ1-1, the V gene TRBV23-1; D gene uncertain. TRBV23-1 is recorded as an ORF, its role being uncertain. Deletions cut 4 bases from V and 1 base from J, with 13 bases between. The CDR3 consists of 15 residues. For the CDR3, the DNA is TGCGCCAGCAGTCTCCCCGGGCCACAGAACACTGAAGCTTTCTTT. It is translated as CASSLPGPQNTEAFF.

The chain employs TRBV18 and TRBJ2-1, with D tentatively TRBD1 (5 bases). Between the trimmed V and J ends, which lost 3 bases and 0 bases, there was a span of 12 bases. This CDR3 region has 16 residues. The germline V gene has CDR1 KGHSH and CDR2 LQKENI. As DNA, the CDR3 is TGTGCCAGCTCACCGCCGGACACCGGCTCCTACAATGAGCAGTTCTTC. This translates into CASSPPDTGSYNEQFF.

This clone was counted a few times. The chain recombines TRBV29-1 with TRBJ1-2; unclear D gene. Germline V lookup: CDR1 SQVTM, CDR2 ANQGSEA. The length of the CDR3 is 12 residues. The V end lost 3 bases, the J end lost 7 bases, and 12 bases lay between the germline ends. Written as DNA, the CDR3 is TGCAGCGTTGATCTGGGATCCACTGGCTACACCTTC. It codes for CSVDLGSTGYTF. The full variable domain, with the rest looked up from reference TRBV29-1 and TRBJ1-2, is SAVISQKPSRDICQRGTSLTIQCQVDSQVTMMFWYRQQPGQSLTLIATANQGSEATYESGFVIDKFPISRPNLTFSTLTVSNMSPEDSSIYLCSVDLGSTGYTFGSGTRLTVV.

The CDR3: CASTAGFSYEQYF. The CDR3 nucleotides read TGTGCCAGCACAGCGGGATTCTCCTACGAGCAGTACTTC. The chain uses TRBV11-3 and TRBJ2-7, with 7 bases lining up with TRBD2. The CDR3 consists of 13 residues. Looked up from germline, CDR1 is SGHNT and CDR2 is YENEEA. Trimming at V came to 7 bases and at J to 0 bases, leaving 3 bases not matched to a gene.

The chain recombines TRBV6-1 with TRBJ2-1; D not resolved. The CDR3 runs to 15 residues. The V end was cut by 3 bases, the J end by 0 bases, with 9 bases between. The germline V gene encodes CDR1 MNHNS and CDR2 SASEGT. CDR3 in amino acids: CASSDGRSSYNEQFF. CDR3 DNA: TGTGCCAGCAGTGATGGAAGGAGCTCCTACAATGAGCAGTTCTTC.

The CDR3, as DNA: TGTGCCAGCAGTTCGGCCCCCCGGGGCAATCAGCCCCAGCATTTT. This gives the protein CASSSAPRGNQPQHF. V and J are TRBV27 and TRBJ1-5; D gene uncertain. Between the trimmed V and J ends, which lost 4 bases and 2 bases, there was a span of 12 bases. From germline, CDR1 is MNHEY and CDR2 SMNVEV (reference sequence). This CDR3 is 15 amino acids long.